This TCR beta chain was obtained from a study of T cells in Graves' hyperthyroidism and ophthalmopathy. The overall study: Peripheral blood was collected at initial diagnosis, before any treatment.

Template material for amplifying TCR beta CDR3 regions consisted of RNA transcripts. A first-round RT-PCR of the TCR CDR3 used the HTBI primer set. TCRdb itself ran the multiplex PCR reads through MiXCR, one entry per CDR3 protein. The sample shows 500,000 or so distinct CDR3 sequences, about 16% of them seen only once. The authors took PBMCs from over 8.5 ml fresh peripheral blood. This clonotype came up many times. V gave up 3 bases and J gave up 6 bases; unmatched junction bases: 6. The CDR3 length is 14 residues. CDR1 is SGHVS, CDR2 FQNEAQ, per germline. The V gene is TRBV7-8, the J gene TRBJ2-3; 7 positions match TRBD1. Sequencing was done on a sample of blood. This TCR came from a woman under 40 with Graves' ophthalmopathy. CDR3 region: CASSFATTGDTQYF. CDR3 coding DNA: TGTGCCAGCAGCTTCGCCACGACAGGGGATACGCAGTATTTT.